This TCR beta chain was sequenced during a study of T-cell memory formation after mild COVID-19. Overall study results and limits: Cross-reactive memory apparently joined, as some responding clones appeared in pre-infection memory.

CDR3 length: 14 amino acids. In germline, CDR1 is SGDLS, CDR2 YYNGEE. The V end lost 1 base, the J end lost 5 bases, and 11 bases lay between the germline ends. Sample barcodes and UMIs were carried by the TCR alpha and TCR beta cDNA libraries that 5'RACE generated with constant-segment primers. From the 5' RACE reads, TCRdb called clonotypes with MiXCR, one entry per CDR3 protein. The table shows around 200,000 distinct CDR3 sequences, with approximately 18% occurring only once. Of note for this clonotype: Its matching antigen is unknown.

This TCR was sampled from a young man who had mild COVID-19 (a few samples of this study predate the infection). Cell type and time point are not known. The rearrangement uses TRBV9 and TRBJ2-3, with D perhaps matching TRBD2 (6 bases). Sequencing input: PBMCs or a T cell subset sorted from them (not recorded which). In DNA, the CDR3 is TGTGCCAGCAGCGTACGGCGCGGGGTAGATACGCAGTATTTT. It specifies CASSVRRGVDTQYF.